The entry below gives a single T cell receptor (beta chain) sequence along with its context. Authors' data handling: How many nucleated cells were present was estimated from reference gene primer amplification. Only in-frame clones appear in the TCRdb table, and some are missing; sequencing was by immunoSEQ multiplex PCR. For V, J and clone size, that table is used; D and trimming come from the DNA. The sample lists about 82,000 clones; roughly 80% were seen once. The ends lost 6 bases at V and 1 base at J; junction bases unmatched: 7. This CDR3 is 16 amino acids long. Per germline, CDR1 KGHSH and CDR2 LQKENI. This entry is derived from a study of blood T cell repertoires in COVID-19. The overall study: The United States, Italy and Spain were the sources of the acute and convalescent COVID-19 samples. Sources were T cells, B-cell-depleted T cells, or PBMCs; the material itself was cDNA or gDNA.

The gene calls are TRBV18 and TRBJ1-5; 9 bases match TRBD1. The sequenced sample consisted of peripheral blood. The receptor was isolated from a man at least 80 years old with active or convalescent COVID-19. CDR3 residues: CASSETGGLSNQPQHF. In nucleotides, the CDR3 is TGTGCCAGCTCGGAGACAGGGGGATTAAGCAATCAGCCCCAGCATTTT.